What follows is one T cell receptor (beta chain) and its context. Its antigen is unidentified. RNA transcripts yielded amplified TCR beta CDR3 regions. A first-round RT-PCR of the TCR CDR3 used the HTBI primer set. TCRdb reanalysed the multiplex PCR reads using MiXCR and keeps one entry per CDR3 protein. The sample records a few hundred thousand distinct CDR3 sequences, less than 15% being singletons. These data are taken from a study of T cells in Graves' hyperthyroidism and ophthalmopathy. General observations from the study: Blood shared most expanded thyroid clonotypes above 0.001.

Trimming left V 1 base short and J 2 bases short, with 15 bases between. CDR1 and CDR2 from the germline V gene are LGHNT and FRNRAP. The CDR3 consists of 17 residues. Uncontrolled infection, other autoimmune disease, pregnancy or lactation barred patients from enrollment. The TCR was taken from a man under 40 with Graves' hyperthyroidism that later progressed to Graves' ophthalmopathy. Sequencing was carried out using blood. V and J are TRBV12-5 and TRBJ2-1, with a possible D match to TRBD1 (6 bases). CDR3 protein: CASGLALPGVPYNEQFF. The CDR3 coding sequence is TGTGCTAGTGGTTTGGCCCTCCCAGGGGTACCCTACAATGAGCAGTTCTTC. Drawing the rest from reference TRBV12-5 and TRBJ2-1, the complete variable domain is DARVTQTPRHKVTEMGQEVTMRCQPILGHNTVFWYRQTMMQGLELLAYFRNRAPLDDSGMPKDRFSAEMPDATLATLKIQPSEPRDSAVYFCASGLALPGVPYNEQFFGPGTRLTVL.